Listed below are T cell receptor beta chains from one sample, sequenced in a study of blood T cell repertoires in COVID-19. The data were produced by immunoSEQ multiplex PCR, yet TCRdb's version contains in-frame clones alone and is incomplete. Counted here are 210,000 or so clones, 75% to 85% occurring once; the ten biggest clones make up 1.3%. Sequencing input: peripheral blood. These receptors were taken from a woman in her 30s with COVID-19, enrolled during active disease. Each CDR3 is given with its conserved first and last residue. D genes are given only for firm matches. Clone sizes are given selectively: once, few, many, or a class where the clone is expanded.

d_gene	j_gene	v_gene	abundance	CDR3aa	CDR3nt
-	TRBJ2-1	TRBV7-2	-	CASSFLYGDEQFF	TGTGCCAGCAGCTTTCTATACGGTGATGAGCAGTTCTTC
TRBD1	TRBJ2-7	TRBV7-9	few	CASSLDFGTGGSSSYEQYF	TGTGCCAGCAGCTTAGATTTTGGGACAGGAGGTTCAAGCTCCTACGAGCAGTACTTC
TRBD1	TRBJ2-6	TRBV19	-	CASIGATGDRFSGANVLTF	TGTGCCAGTATTGGGGCGACAGGGGACCGATTCTCTGGGGCCAACGTCCTGACTTTC
-	TRBJ2-1	TRBV19	-	CASSRAGPAYNEQFF	TGTGCCAGTAGTCGTGCAGGGCCCGCCTACAATGAGCAGTTCTTC
TRBD2	TRBJ2-1	TRBV6-5	-	CASSYSGGRAKQFF	TGTGCCAGCAGTTACTCTGGCGGGAGGGCCAAGCAGTTCTTC
-	TRBJ1-3	TRBV7-3	-	CASSPRHREGNTIYF	TGTGCCAGCAGCCCAAGGCACAGGGAGGGAAACACCATATATTTT
TRBD2	TRBJ2-3	TRBV7-9	-	CASSSRLAGGLATDTQYF	TGTGCCAGCAGCTCTCGACTAGCGGGGGGGCTGGCGACAGATACGCAGTATTTT
-	TRBJ2-2	TRBV6-1	-	CASSDRWGPFNTGELFF	TGTGCCAGCAGTGATCGCTGGGGGCCCTTCAACACCGGGGAGCTGTTTTTT
TRBD1	TRBJ2-7	TRBV14	few	CASSLWTGSAYEQYF	TGTGCCAGCAGTCTTTGGACAGGGAGTGCCTACGAGCAGTACTTC
-	TRBJ2-4	TRBV6-6	once	CASTREARNIQYF	TGTGCCAGCACTAGGGAGGCTAGAAACATTCAGTACTTC
-	TRBJ1-1	TRBV25-1	-	CASSDRAEAFF	TGTGCCAGCAGTGACCGGGCTGAAGCTTTCTTT
-	TRBJ1-5	TRBV19	once	CASSYSNQPQHF	TGTGCCAGTAGCTATAGCAATCAGCCCCAGCATTTT
TRBD2	TRBJ2-6	TRBV6-5	-	CASSSGGGANVLTF	TGTGCCAGCAGTTCGGGGGGTGGGGCCAACGTCCTGACTTTC
TRBD2	TRBJ2-3	TRBV30	-	CAWIRRLAGGPPDTQYF	TGTGCCTGGATACGACGGCTAGCGGGGGGCCCCCCAGATACGCAGTATTTT
-	TRBJ2-1	TRBV27	-	CASSGGWNEQFF	TGTGCCAGCAGCGGAGGGTGGAATGAGCAGTTCTTC
-	TRBJ1-2	TRBV27	-	CASSYTRGNYYGYTF	TGTGCCAGCAGCTACACCAGGGGAAACTACTATGGCTACACCTTC
-	TRBJ1-5	TRBV6-2/TRBV6-3	few	CASSSDTVRPQHF	TGTGCCAGCAGTTCCGATACCGTGAGGCCCCAGCATTTT
-	TRBJ2-7	TRBV19	-	CASTPGAHSYEQYF	TGTGCCAGTACCCCTGGGGCGCACTCCTACGAGCAGTACTTC
-	TRBJ2-2	TRBV6-2/TRBV6-3	-	CASSPAGMANTGELFF	TGTGCCAGCAGCCCCGCGGGTATGGCGAACACCGGGGAGCTGTTTTTT
TRBD1	TRBJ1-6	TRBV15	-	CATSRGQGMNSPLHF	TGTGCCACCAGCAGGGGACAGGGGATGAATTCACCCCTCCACTTT
-	TRBJ2-1	TRBV7-2	-	CASSLGPDNEQFF	TGTGCCAGCAGCTTAGGTCCGGACAATGAGCAGTTCTTC
TRBD1	TRBJ1-5	TRBV10-3	-	CATQDRSHSNQPQHF	TGTGCCACCCAGGACAGGAGTCATAGCAATCAGCCCCAGCATTTT
TRBD2	TRBJ2-2	TRBV3-1/TRBV3-2	-	CASSHEGLAVTNTGELFF	TGTGCCAGCAGCCATGAAGGACTAGCGGTTACGAACACCGGGGAGCTGTTTTTT
TRBD1	TRBJ1-2	TRBV7-2	-	CASGSGTGAGGSGYTF	TGTGCCAGCGGATCCGGGACAGGGGCTGGAGGAAGTGGCTACACCTTC
-	TRBJ1-6	TRBV19	-	CASSLGQWDSPLHF	TGTGCCAGTAGTCTTGGACAGTGGGATTCACCCCTCCACTTT
-	TRBJ1-2	TRBV19	once	CASSPTGDYGYTF	TGTGCCAGTAGCCCGACAGGAGACTATGGCTACACCTTC
TRBD1	TRBJ1-5	TRBV28	-	CASRSTGGFQPQHF	TGTGCCAGCAGGTCGACAGGGGGCTTTCAGCCCCAGCATTTT